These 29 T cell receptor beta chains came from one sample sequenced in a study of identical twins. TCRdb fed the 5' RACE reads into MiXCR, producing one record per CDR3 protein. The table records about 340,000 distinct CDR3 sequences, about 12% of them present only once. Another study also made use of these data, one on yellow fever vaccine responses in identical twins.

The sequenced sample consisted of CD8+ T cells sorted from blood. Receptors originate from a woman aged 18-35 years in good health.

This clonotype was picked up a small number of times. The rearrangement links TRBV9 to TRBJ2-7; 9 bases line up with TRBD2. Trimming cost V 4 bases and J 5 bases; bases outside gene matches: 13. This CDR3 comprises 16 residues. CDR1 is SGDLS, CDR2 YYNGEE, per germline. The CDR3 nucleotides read TGTGCCAGCAGCAAACGTAGCGGGAGCGTGGGTGACGAGCAGTACTTC. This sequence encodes CASSKRSGSVGDEQYF.

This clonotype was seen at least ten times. The CDR3 nucleotides read TGTGCCAGCAGCCTGACCAGCACAGATACGCAGTATTTT. Translation: CASSLTSTDTQYF. The chain employs TRBV12-3 or TRBV12-4 and TRBJ2-3; D not resolved. V shed 6 bases and J shed 0 bases, with 7 bases lying between them. The CDR3 runs to 13 residues.

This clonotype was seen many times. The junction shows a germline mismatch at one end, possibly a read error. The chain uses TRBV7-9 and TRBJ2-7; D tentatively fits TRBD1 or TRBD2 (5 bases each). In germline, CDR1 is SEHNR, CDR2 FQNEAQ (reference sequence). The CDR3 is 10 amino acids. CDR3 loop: CASSEWDRDF. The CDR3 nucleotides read TGTGCCAGCAGCGAGTGGGACCGCGACTTC.

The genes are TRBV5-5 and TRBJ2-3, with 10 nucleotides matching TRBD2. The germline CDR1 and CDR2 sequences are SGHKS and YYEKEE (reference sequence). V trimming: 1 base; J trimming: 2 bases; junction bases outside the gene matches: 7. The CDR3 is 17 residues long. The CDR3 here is CASSLTLAGAVTDTQYF. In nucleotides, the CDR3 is TGTGCCAGCAGCTTGACTCTAGCGGGAGCTGTCACAGATACGCAGTATTTT.

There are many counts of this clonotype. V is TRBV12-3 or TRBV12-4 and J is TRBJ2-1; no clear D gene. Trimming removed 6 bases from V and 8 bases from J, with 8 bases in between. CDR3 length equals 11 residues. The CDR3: CASRLWDEQFF. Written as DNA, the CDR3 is TGTGCCAGCAGGCTGTGGGATGAGCAGTTCTTC.

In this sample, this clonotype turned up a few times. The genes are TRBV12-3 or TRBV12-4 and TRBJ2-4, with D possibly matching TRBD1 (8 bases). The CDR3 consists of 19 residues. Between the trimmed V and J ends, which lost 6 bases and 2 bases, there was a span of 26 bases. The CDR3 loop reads CASRPGGAGVFSPKNIQYF. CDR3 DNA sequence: TGTGCCAGCAGGCCAGGGGGCGCGGGGGTTTTCAGCCCCAAAAACATTCAGTACTTC.

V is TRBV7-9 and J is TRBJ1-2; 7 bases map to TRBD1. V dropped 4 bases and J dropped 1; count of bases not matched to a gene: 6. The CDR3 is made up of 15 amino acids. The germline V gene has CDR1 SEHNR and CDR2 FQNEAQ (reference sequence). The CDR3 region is CASSSAGQNNYGYTF. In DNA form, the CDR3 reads TGTGCCAGCAGCTCAGCGGGACAGAATAACTATGGCTACACCTTC.

CDR3 loop: CASSTRTFTEAFF. DNA of the CDR3: TGTGCCAGCAGTACTAGGACGTTCACTGAAGCTTTCTTT. This sequence joins TRBV6-5 and TRBJ1-1; D remains unclear. Germline assignment: CDR1 MNHEY and CDR2 SVGAGI. The ends were cut back, 5 bases at V and 4 bases at J, with 11 bases in the middle. The CDR3 spans 13 residues.

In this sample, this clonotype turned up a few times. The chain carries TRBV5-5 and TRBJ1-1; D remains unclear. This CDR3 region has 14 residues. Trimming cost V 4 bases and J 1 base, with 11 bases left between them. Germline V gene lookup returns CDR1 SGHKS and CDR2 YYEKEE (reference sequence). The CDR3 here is CASSLPTANTEAFF. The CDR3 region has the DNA TGTGCCAGCAGCCTTCCGACTGCGAACACTGAAGCTTTCTTT.

Here the CDR3 reads CASSYSEGTYGYTF. DNA for the CDR3: TGTGCCAGCAGTTACTCAGAGGGGACCTATGGCTACACCTTC. The chain couples TRBV6-5 to TRBJ1-2, with D possibly matching TRBD1 (5 bases). The CDR3 contains 14 residues. V was pared by 0 bases and J by 4 bases, with 9 bases between. Germline CDR1 reads MNHEY; CDR2 reads SVGAGI.

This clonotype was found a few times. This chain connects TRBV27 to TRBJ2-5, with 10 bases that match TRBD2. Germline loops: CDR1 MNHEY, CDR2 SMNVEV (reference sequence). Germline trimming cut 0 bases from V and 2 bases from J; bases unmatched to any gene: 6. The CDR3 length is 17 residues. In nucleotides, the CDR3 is TGTGCCAGCAGTTTATCGAACCTAGCGGGAGAGCAAGAGACCCAGTACTTC. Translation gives CASSLSNLAGEQETQYF.

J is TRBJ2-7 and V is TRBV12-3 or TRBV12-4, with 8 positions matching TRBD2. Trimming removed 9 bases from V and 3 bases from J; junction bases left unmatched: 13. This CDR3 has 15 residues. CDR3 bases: TGTGCCAGTGGGATCGGGGGGGGTGGATACTACGAGCAGTACTTC. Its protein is CASGIGGGGYYEQYF.

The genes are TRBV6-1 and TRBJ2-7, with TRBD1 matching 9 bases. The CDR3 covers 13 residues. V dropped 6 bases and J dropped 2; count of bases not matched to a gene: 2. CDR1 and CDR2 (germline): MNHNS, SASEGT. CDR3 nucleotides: TGTGCCAGCAGGGGGACAGGGACCTACGAGCAGTACGTC. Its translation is CASRGTGTYEQYV.

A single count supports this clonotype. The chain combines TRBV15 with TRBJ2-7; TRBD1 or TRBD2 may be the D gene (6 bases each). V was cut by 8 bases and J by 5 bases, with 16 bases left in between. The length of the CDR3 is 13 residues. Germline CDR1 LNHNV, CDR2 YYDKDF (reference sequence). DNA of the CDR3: TGTGCCACCGCCGCTCGGGGGCTCGACGAGCAGTACGTC. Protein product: CATAARGLDEQYV.

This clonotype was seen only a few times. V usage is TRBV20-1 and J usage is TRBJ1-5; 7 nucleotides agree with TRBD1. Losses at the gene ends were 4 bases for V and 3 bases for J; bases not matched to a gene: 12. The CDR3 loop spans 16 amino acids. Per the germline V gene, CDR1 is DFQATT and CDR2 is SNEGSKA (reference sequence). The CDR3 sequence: CSAKGQGVFSNQPQHF. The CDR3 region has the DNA TGCAGTGCTAAGGGTCAGGGGGTGTTTTCCAATCAGCCCCAGCATTTT.

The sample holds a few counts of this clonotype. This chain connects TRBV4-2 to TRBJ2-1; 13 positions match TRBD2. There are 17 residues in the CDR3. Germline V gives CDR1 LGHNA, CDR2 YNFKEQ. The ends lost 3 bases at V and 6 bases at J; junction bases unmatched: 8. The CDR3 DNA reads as TGTGCCAGCAGCCAGGCCCCCACTAGCGGGGGGGTCAATGAGCAGTTCTTC. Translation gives CASSQAPTSGGVNEQFF.

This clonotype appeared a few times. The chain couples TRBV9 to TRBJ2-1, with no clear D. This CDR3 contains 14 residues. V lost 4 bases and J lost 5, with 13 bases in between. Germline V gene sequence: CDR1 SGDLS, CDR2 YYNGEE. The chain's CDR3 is CASSQTGGNNEQFF. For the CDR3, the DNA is TGTGCCAGCAGCCAGACCGGCGGAAACAATGAGCAGTTCTTC.

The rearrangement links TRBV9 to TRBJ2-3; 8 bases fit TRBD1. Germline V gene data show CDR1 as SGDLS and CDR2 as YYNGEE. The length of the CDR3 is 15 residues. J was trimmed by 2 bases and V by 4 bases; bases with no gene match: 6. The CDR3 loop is CASSPRTGPTDTQYF. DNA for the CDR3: TGTGCCAGCAGCCCCCGGACAGGGCCCACAGATACGCAGTATTTT.

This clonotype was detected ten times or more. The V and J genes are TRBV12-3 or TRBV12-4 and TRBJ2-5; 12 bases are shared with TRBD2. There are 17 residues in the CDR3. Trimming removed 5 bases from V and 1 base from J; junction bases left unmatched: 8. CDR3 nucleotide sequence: TGTGCCAGCAGTCCCTCACTAGCGGGAGGCGCCCAAGAGACCCAGTACTTC. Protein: CASSPSLAGGAQETQYF.

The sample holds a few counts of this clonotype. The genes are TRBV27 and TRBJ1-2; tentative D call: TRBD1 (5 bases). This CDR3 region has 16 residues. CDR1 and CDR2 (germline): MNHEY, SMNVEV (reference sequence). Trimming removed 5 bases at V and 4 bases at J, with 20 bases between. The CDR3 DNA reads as TGTGCCAGCAGTCGAGGGGTGGGGTCCCTGGGCTATGGCTACACCTTC. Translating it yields CASSRGVGSLGYGYTF.

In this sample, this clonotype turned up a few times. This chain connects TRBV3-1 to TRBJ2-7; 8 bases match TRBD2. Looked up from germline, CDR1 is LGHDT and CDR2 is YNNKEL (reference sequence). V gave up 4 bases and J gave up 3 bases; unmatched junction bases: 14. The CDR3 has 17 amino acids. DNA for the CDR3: TGTGCCAGCAGCCTCGGGCTAGGACTAGCTGAGAGCTACGAGCAGTACTTC. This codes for CASSLGLGLAESYEQYF.

The CDR3, as DNA: TGTGCCAGCAGTTTAGTTGAAGGGTTCACAGATACGCAGTATTTT. Residues: CASSLVEGFTDTQYF. V gene TRBV12-3 or TRBV12-4 combines with J gene TRBJ2-3; D gene unclear. V was clipped by 1 base and J by 2 bases, with 10 bases between them. The CDR3 totals 15 residues.

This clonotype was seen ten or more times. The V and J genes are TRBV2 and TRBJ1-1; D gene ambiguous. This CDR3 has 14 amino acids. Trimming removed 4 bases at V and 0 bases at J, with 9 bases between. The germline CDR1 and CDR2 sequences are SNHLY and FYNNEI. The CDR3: CASSVSIMNTEAFF. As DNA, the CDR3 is TGTGCCAGCAGTGTGTCGATCATGAACACTGAAGCTTTCTTT.

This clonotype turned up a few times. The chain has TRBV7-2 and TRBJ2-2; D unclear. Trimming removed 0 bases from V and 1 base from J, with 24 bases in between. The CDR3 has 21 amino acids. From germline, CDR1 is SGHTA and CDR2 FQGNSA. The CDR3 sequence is CASSLARSGSLPDMNTGELFF. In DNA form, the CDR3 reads TGTGCCAGCAGCTTAGCGAGGTCAGGATCTTTACCTGATATGAACACCGGGGAGCTGTTTTTT.

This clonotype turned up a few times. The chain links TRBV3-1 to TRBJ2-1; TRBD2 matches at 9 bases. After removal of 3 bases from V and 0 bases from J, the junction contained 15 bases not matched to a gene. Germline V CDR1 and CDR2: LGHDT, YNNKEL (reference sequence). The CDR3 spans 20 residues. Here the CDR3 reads CASSHGTWLAGPSSYNEQFF. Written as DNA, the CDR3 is TGTGCCAGCAGCCATGGTACCTGGCTAGCGGGGCCAAGCTCCTACAATGAGCAGTTCTTC.

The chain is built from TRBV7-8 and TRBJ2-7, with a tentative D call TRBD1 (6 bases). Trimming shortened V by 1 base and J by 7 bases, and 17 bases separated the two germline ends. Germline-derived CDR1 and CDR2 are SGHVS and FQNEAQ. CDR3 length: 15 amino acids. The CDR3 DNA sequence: TGTGCCAGCAGCTTAGGCCAGGGGATGATGGTGGAGCAGTACGTC. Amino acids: CASSLGQGMMVEQYV.

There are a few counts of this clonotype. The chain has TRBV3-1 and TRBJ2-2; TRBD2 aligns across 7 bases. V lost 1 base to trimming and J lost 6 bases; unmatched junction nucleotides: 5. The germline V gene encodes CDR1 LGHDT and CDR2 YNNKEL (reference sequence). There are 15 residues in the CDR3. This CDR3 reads CASSQVPAGSGELFF. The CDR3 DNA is TGTGCCAGCAGCCAAGTTCCAGCGGGGTCCGGGGAGCTGTTTTTT. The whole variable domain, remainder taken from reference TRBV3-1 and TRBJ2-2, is DTAVSQTPKYLVTQMGNDKSIKCEQNLGHDTMYWYKQDSKKFLKIMFSYNNKELIINETVPNRFSPKSPDKAHLNLHINSLELGDSAVYFCASSQVPAGSGELFFGEGSRLTVL.

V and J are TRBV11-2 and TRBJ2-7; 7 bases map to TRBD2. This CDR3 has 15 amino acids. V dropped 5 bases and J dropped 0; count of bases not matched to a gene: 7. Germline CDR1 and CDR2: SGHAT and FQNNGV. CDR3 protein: CASSPEGGSSYEQYF. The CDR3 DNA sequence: TGTGCCAGCAGCCCTGAGGGCGGGAGCTCCTACGAGCAGTACTTC.

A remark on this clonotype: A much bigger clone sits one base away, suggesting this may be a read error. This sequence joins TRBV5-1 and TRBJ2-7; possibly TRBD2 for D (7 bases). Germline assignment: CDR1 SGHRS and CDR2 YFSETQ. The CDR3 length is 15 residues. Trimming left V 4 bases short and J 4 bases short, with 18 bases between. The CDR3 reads CASSLGLGGGYEQYF. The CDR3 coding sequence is TGCGCCAGCAGCCTCGGACTAGGGGGAGGGTACGAGCAGTACTTC.